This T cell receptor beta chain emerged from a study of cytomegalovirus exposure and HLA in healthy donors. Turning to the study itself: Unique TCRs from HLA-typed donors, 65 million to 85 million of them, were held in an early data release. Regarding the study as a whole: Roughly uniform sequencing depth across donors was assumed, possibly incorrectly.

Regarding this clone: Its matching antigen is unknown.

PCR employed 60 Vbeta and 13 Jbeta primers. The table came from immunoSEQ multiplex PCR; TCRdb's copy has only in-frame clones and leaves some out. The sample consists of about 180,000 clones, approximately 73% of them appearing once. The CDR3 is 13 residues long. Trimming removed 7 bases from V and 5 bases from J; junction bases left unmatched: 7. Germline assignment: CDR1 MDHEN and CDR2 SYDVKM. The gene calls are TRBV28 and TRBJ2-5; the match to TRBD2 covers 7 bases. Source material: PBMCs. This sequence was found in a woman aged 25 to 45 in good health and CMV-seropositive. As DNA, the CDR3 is TGTGCCAGCAACCTGTGGGGGGGGGAGACCCAGTACTTC. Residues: CASNLWGGETQYF. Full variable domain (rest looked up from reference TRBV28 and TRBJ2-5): DVKVTQSSRYLVKRTGEKVFLECVQDMDHENMFWYRQDPGLGLRLIYFSYDVKMKEKGDIPEGYSVSREKKERFSLILESASTNQTSMYLCASNLWGGETQYFGPGTRLLVL.